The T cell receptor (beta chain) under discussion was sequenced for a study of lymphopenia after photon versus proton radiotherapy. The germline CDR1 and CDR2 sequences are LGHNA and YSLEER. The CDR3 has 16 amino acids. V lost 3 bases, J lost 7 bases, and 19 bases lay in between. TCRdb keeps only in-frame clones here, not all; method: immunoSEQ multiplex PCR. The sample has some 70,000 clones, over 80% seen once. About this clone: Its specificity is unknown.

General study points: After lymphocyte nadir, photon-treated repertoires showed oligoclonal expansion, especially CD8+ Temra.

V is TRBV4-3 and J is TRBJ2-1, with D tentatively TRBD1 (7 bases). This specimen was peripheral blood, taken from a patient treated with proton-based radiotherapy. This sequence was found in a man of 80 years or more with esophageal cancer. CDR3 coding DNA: TGCGCCAGCAGCCATGGCGGGACAGTAGCGCTGAATGAGCAGTTCTTC. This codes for CASSHGGTVALNEQFF.